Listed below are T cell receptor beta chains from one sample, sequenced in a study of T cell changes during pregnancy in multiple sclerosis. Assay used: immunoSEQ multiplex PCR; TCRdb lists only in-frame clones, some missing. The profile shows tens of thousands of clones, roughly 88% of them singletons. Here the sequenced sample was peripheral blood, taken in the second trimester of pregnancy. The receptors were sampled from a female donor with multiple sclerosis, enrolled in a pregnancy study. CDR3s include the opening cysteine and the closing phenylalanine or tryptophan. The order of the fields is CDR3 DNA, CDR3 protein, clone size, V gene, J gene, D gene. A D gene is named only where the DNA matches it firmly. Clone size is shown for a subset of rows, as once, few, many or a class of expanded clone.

TGTGCCTGGACCAGAGGGCAGCGGGGGGAAGAGACCCAGTACTTC	CAWTRGQRGEETQYF	-	TRBV30	TRBJ2-5	TRBD2
TGTGCCAGCAGTTACTCAATGGGGGGACCGGGTAGGAAACTGTTTTTT	CASSYSMGGPGRKLFF	-	TRBV6-6	TRBJ1-4	-
TGTGCCAGCAGCCCCACCTTTTGGGGACAGAACACCGGGGAGCTGTTTTTT	CASSPTFWGQNTGELFF	-	TRBV14	TRBJ2-2	-
TGTGCCAGCACCCTGACAGGGGCTGGCTACACCTTC	CASTLTGAGYTF	-	TRBV6-5	TRBJ1-2	TRBD1
TGTGCCAGCAGATCGGACTGGAGCTACGAGCAGTACTTC	CASRSDWSYEQYF	-	TRBV6-5	TRBJ2-7	-
TGTGCCAGCAGCTTAAAAGACTTCACAGATACGCAGTATTTT	CASSLKDFTDTQYF	-	TRBV5-4	TRBJ2-3	-
TGTGCCACCACCCGGGACAGGGGGAACAATGAGCAGTTCTTC	CATTRDRGNNEQFF	-	TRBV2	TRBJ2-1	TRBD1
TGTGCCAGCAGTGAATCGGGATCCCAGCCCCAGCATTTT	CASSESGSQPQHF	-	TRBV6-1	TRBJ1-5	-
TGTGCCAGCAGCTTCGACCCTGGGAGTCAGCCCCAGCATTTT	CASSFDPGSQPQHF	-	TRBV5-4	TRBJ1-5	-
TGTGCCAGCAGCTTAGGGGGGACAGGGTTGGAAGGCTACACCTTC	CASSLGGTGLEGYTF	-	TRBV7-9	TRBJ1-2	TRBD1
TGTGCCAGCAGCTCCAGGACAGGGGGGAACACTGAAGCTTTCTTT	CASSSRTGGNTEAFF	-	TRBV7-8	TRBJ1-1	TRBD1
TGTGCCAGCACCCCCTCAGGGGATGCTTCACCCCTCCACTTT	CASTPSGDASPLHF	-	TRBV6-5	TRBJ1-6	-
TGTGCCAGCAGTCCCACAGGATTTGAAGCTAACTATGGCTACACCTTC	CASSPTGFEANYGYTF	-	TRBV25-1	TRBJ1-2	-
TGTGCCAGCAGGAGCGGGGCAGGAGAGACCCAGTACTTC	CASRSGAGETQYF	-	TRBV2	TRBJ2-5	TRBD2
TGTGCCAGCAGCCGCCCCTCTGGAGGGAGAACTGAAGCTTTCTTT	CASSRPSGGRTEAFF	-	TRBV14	TRBJ1-1	-
TGCGCCAGCGCGGAGGATGGGTACACTGAAGCTTTCTTT	CASAEDGYTEAFF	-	TRBV5-1	TRBJ1-1	-
TGCGCCAGCAGCTTGGTCGTTTCGGGTAGGGAGCAGCCCCAGCATTTT	CASSLVVSGREQPQHF	-	TRBV5-1	TRBJ1-5	-
TGCGCCAGCAGCTTGTTCGGGCGGGGTGATCAAGAGACCCAGTACTTC	CASSLFGRGDQETQYF	-	TRBV5-1	TRBJ2-5	-
TGCAGCGTTGAAGGGGTAGACAGGGCGGGCACTGAAGCTTTCTTT	CSVEGVDRAGTEAFF	-	TRBV29-1	TRBJ1-1	TRBD1
TGTGCCAGTAGTACCGGGGAAGGGCGGTTCCTCTACAATGAGCAGTTCTTC	CASSTGEGRFLYNEQFF	-	TRBV19	TRBJ2-1	-
TGTGCCTGGGGAGGGCACGGCACTGAAGCTTTCTTT	CAWGGHGTEAFF	-	TRBV30	TRBJ1-1	-
TGTGCCACCAGCAGAGGAGGTGTACGAGTGAATGAGCAGTTCTTC	CATSRGGVRVNEQFF	few	TRBV15	TRBJ2-1	-
TGTGCCAGCACGGACAGGGACAATCAGCCCCAGCATTTT	CASTDRDNQPQHF	-	TRBV19	TRBJ1-5	TRBD1
TGTGCCAGCAGCCAATCTAGCGGGGGGGCCGAGTTCTTC	CASSQSSGGAEFF	-	TRBV14	TRBJ2-1	TRBD2
TGTGCCAGCAGGAGTACAGGGAGCAATCAGCCCCAGCATTTT	CASRSTGSNQPQHF	-	TRBV6-6	TRBJ1-5	-
TGCGCCAGCAGCGCGGAAGGCACAGATACGCAGTATTTT	CASSAEGTDTQYF	-	TRBV5-1	TRBJ2-3	-
TGTGCCAGCAGTTCCCGAGCGGATACGCAGTATTTT	CASSSRADTQYF	-	TRBV27	TRBJ2-3	-
TGTGCCAGCAGCCCGGGACTAGCGGAATCCTACAATGAGCAGTTCTTC	CASSPGLAESYNEQFF	-	TRBV7-2	TRBJ2-1	TRBD2
TGTGCCAGCAGCCAGCAATCACTAGCGGGGGGGAACACCGGGGAGCTGTTTTTT	CASSQQSLAGGNTGELFF	-	TRBV4-2	TRBJ2-2	TRBD2
TGTGCCAGCAGATCGGACAGGGGGCTCACTGAAGCTTTCTTT	CASRSDRGLTEAFF	-	TRBV7-9	TRBJ1-1	TRBD1
TGTGCCAGCAGCTTATCCAACGGAGTACCCCTCCACTTT	CASSLSNGVPLHF	-	TRBV7-9	TRBJ1-6	-
TGTGCCAGCAGCTTAGGGCTAGCGGGGCTAGAGACCCAGTACTTC	CASSLGLAGLETQYF	once	TRBV7-3	TRBJ2-5	TRBD2
TGTGCCAGCAGTCCGGGACAGGGTGTCGGAGATACGCAGTATTTT	CASSPGQGVGDTQYF	-	TRBV11-3	TRBJ2-3	TRBD1
TGTGCCAGCACCTCCCCCTCCGGCACCCCGGGCCTCCACTTT	CASTSPSGTPGLHF	-	TRBV28	TRBJ1-6	-
TGTGCTAGTGGCGTAGGGGGAATGGCTTATGGGGGATCCGGGGAGCTGTTTTTT	CASGVGGMAYGGSGELFF	-	TRBV12-5	TRBJ2-2	-
TGTGCCAGCAGCGTAGACGGCAGGGGGTCCTACGAGCAGTACTTC	CASSVDGRGSYEQYF	-	TRBV9	TRBJ2-7	TRBD1
TGTGCCAGTAGTATAGACACCCAGAGAGAAGACTACTATGGCTACACCTTC	CASSIDTQREDYYGYTF	-	TRBV19	TRBJ1-2	-
TGCGCCAGCAGTGAGTCGACACCGAGTAATGAAAAACTGTTTTTT	CASSESTPSNEKLFF	-	TRBV10-2	TRBJ1-4	-
TGTGCCAGTAGAAGATTCGGGGACAGCGCGATGGGCACTGAAGCTTTCTTT	CASRRFGDSAMGTEAFF	-	TRBV19	TRBJ1-1	TRBD1
TGTGCCAGCACTAGACGGACTAGCGGGAACTACGAGCAGTACTTC	CASTRRTSGNYEQYF	-	TRBV6-6	TRBJ2-7	TRBD2
TGTGCCAGCAGTGGGGACAGGGACAATGAGCAGTTCTTC	CASSGDRDNEQFF	-	TRBV2	TRBJ2-1	TRBD1
TGTGCCAGCAGCTATTTAATATCCTCTGGAAACACCATATATTTT	CASSYLISSGNTIYF	-	TRBV5-6	TRBJ1-3	-
TGTGCCAGCAGCTTAGATCCCCGGACAGAGAACACTGAAGCTTTCTTT	CASSLDPRTENTEAFF	-	TRBV11-2	TRBJ1-1	-
TGTGCCTGGAGTGTGGGTGCGGGGGGGATCACAGATACGCAGTATTTT	CAWSVGAGGITDTQYF	-	TRBV30	TRBJ2-3	TRBD2
TGTGCCAGCAGCCTGCACAGGGTAGGGACCTATAATTCACCCCTCCACTTT	CASSLHRVGTYNSPLHF	-	TRBV5-8	TRBJ1-6	-
TGTGCCAGCAGCGTAACGCCGGGACTAGCCCAGTACTTC	CASSVTPGLAQYF	-	TRBV7-2	TRBJ2-5	TRBD2
TGTGCCAGCAGCCCTACCGCGGGTCACGGGGGGCTCAATGAGCAGTTCTTC	CASSPTAGHGGLNEQFF	-	TRBV5-4	TRBJ2-1	-
TGTGCCTGGAGCACGGGACAGGGCGGTAAAAAACTGTTTTTT	CAWSTGQGGKKLFF	-	TRBV30	TRBJ1-4	TRBD1
TGTGCCAGCATCTCCCTCTCTGGGACAGGGAATCTCCAGCAGTACTTC	CASISLSGTGNLQQYF	-	TRBV27	TRBJ2-7	TRBD1
TGTGCCAGCAGCGGACAGATGAACACTGAAGCTTTCTTT	CASSGQMNTEAFF	-	TRBV14	TRBJ1-1	-
TGCGCCAGCAGTTCGGGCAGTGTGGGGGGTGAGCAGTTCTTC	CASSSGSVGGEQFF	-	TRBV10-1	TRBJ2-1	-
TGTGCCAGCTCGGACAGAAGCTCCTACGAGCAGTACTTC	CASSDRSSYEQYF	-	TRBV27	TRBJ2-7	-
TGTGCCTGGCGGACGGAAGGGGTTGGCGAGCAGTACTTC	CAWRTEGVGEQYF	-	TRBV30	TRBJ2-7	-
TGCGCCAGCAGCTTGGGACCTGCCGGGACAGGGGTCGCATGGTCTGAAGCTTTCTTT	CASSLGPAGTGVAWSEAFF	-	TRBV5-1	TRBJ1-1	TRBD1
TGTGCCAGCAGACAGGACAGGGCGCGCACAGATACGCAGTATTTT	CASRQDRARTDTQYF	-	TRBV27	TRBJ2-3	TRBD1
TGTGCCAGCAGCTTACGGGAGGAGCAGCCCCAGCATTTT	CASSLREEQPQHF	-	TRBV5-5	TRBJ1-5	-
TGTGCCAGCAGCCCCCGGACAGGGACCGACGAGCAGTACTTC	CASSPRTGTDEQYF	-	TRBV9	TRBJ2-7	TRBD1